The 22 T cell receptor beta chains below all came from one sample that was sequenced in a study of blood T cell repertoires in COVID-19. Only in-frame clones appear in the TCRdb table, and some are missing; sequencing was by immunoSEQ multiplex PCR. The sample lists 180,000 or so clones; approximately 85% were seen once. The sequenced sample consisted of peripheral blood. The receptors originated from a woman aged 55-69 years with acute or convalescent COVID-19.

This sequence joins TRBV15 and TRBJ1-5; D is uncertain. The germline CDR1 and CDR2 sequences are LNHNV and YYDKDF (reference sequence). V lost 1 base to trimming and J lost 0 bases, with 7 bases between them. CDR3 length equals 15 residues. The DNA of the CDR3 is TGTGCCACCAGCAGAGTCTACCATAGCAATCAGCCCCAGCATTTT. Its protein product is CATSRVYHSNQPQHF.

The chain links TRBV11-1 to TRBJ2-1; D unclear. The CDR3 is made up of 15 amino acids. Germline CDR1 reads SGHAT; CDR2 reads FQDESV (reference sequence). V gave up 1 base and J gave up 3 bases, with 10 bases separating them. CDR3 sequence: CASSLGAELYNEQFF. For the CDR3, the DNA is TGTGCCAGCAGCTTAGGCGCGGAGCTCTACAATGAGCAGTTCTTC.

V gene TRBV20-1 combines with J gene TRBJ1-2; 9 bases align to TRBD1. The germline CDR1 and CDR2 sequences are DFQATT and SNEGSKA (reference sequence). This CDR3 spans 14 amino acids. Germline trimming cut 3 bases from V and 4 bases from J; bases unmatched to any gene: 6. The CDR3 spells CSASPGQGSYGYTF. CDR3 bases: TGCAGTGCTAGTCCGGGACAGGGTAGCTATGGCTACACCTTC.

The rearrangement links TRBV3-1 (or the pseudogene TRBV3-2) to TRBJ2-7; 7 nucleotides agree with TRBD1. The CDR3 consists of 16 residues. Per the germline V gene, CDR1 is LGHDT and CDR2 is YNNKEL (reference sequence). Trimming cost V 1 base and J 2 bases; bases outside gene matches: 8. The CDR3 coding sequence is TGTGCCAGCAGCCAAGGTCTCGGGCAGGGGGCCTACGAGCAGTACTTC. Translated, it gives CASSQGLGQGAYEQYF.

The rearrangement joins TRBV15 to TRBJ2-1, with TRBD2 matching 10 bases. The CDR3 extends over 17 amino acids. Germline V lookup: CDR1 LNHNV, CDR2 YYDKDF (reference sequence). The V gene end was trimmed by 4 bases and the J gene end by 8 bases; junction bases not matched to a gene: 14. CDR3 region: CATSMSRTSGRRDEQFF. Written as DNA, the CDR3 is TGTGCCACCAGCATGTCGAGGACTAGCGGTAGGAGAGATGAGCAGTTCTTC.

The chain uses TRBV7-2 and TRBJ2-1; TRBD2 matches at 8 bases. The germline CDR1 and CDR2 sequences are SGHTA and FQGNSA. Trimming removed 0 bases from V and 0 bases from J; junction bases left unmatched: 7. CDR3 length: 18 residues. The CDR3: CASSLAAGGLSSYNEQFF. Here the CDR3 DNA reads TGTGCCAGCAGCTTAGCGGCGGGAGGCCTCAGCTCCTACAATGAGCAGTTCTTC. The whole variable domain, remainder taken from reference TRBV7-2 and TRBJ2-1, is GAGVSQSPSNKVTEKGKDVELRCDPISGHTALYWYRQSLGQGLEFLIYFQGNSAPDKSGLPSDRFSAERTGGSVSTLTIQRTQQEDSAVYLCASSLAAGGLSSYNEQFFGPGTRLTVL.

CDR3 nucleotides: TGTGCCAGTGCACCGGGACAACCCGAAGGGGAGCAGTTCTTC. The encoded protein is CASAPGQPEGEQFF. The V gene is TRBV19, the J gene TRBJ2-1; D possibly corresponds to TRBD1 (6 bases). The CDR3 runs to 14 residues. With 8 bases removed from V and 10 bases from J, the gap between germline ends came to 21 bases. CDR1 is LNHDA, CDR2 SQIVND, per germline (reference sequence).

The chain joins TRBV28 to TRBJ1-6; TRBD1 agrees at 10 bases. Looked up from germline, CDR1 is MDHEN and CDR2 is SYDVKM. The ends lost 6 bases at V and 7 bases at J; junction bases unmatched: 12. The CDR3 loop spans 17 amino acids. CDR3 DNA: TGTGCCAGCAGGGGGGGAGGGACAGGGGCTATCAATTCACCCCTCCACTTT. Translating gives CASRGGGTGAINSPLHF.

This chain joins TRBV14 and TRBJ2-1, with TRBD2 matching over 11 bases. Per the germline V gene, CDR1 is SGHDN and CDR2 is FVKESK. V was pared by 5 bases and J by 1 base, with 4 bases of the junction left unmatched. The length of the CDR3 is 16 residues. The CDR3 nucleotides are TGTGCCAGCAGCGGCCTAGCGGGAGGTTCCTACAATGAGCAGTTCTTC. It encodes CASSGLAGGSYNEQFF.

This clone showed up just once. The chain links TRBV19 to TRBJ1-4, with D hard to call. CDR1 is LNHDA, CDR2 SQIVND, per germline (reference sequence). This CDR3 spans 15 amino acids. The germline V and J ends were trimmed by 6 bases and 5 bases, with 16 bases remaining between them. CDR3 coding DNA: TGTGCCAGTAGGACAAAGGACTTGGTAAATGAAAAACTGTTTTTT. This gives the protein CASRTKDLVNEKLFF. The full variable domain, rest sourced from reference TRBV19 and TRBJ1-4, is DGGITQSPKYLFRKEGQNVTLSCEQNLNHDAMYWYRQDPGQGLRLIYYSQIVNDFQKGDIAEGYSVSREKKESFPLTVTSAQKNPTAFYLCASRTKDLVNEKLFFGSGTQLSVL.

With respect to this clone: Given the absence of the conserved phenylalanine or tryptophan at the CDR3 end, a read error is likely. It is unclear where the CDR3 begins or ends on the DNA, so no DNA is shown, and the CDR3 is as TCRdb lists it. The chain links TRBV27 to TRBJ1-4. The germline V gene has CDR1 MNHEY and CDR2 SMNVEV (reference sequence). Termini included, the CDR3 measures 8 amino acids. The CDR3 sequence: CASSTSLV.

In its sample, this clone was seen once. The rearrangement links TRBV27 to TRBJ2-2; possibly TRBD1 for D (5 bases). Germline-derived CDR1 and CDR2 are MNHEY and SMNVEV (reference sequence). This CDR3 has 15 residues. With 2 bases removed from V and 6 bases from J, the gap between germline ends came to 13 bases. The CDR3 bases are TGTGCCAGCAGTTTAACCAGGGCGAGACCCGGGGAGCTGTTTTTT. Translating it yields CASSLTRARPGELFF.

DNA of the CDR3: TGTGCCAGCAGCTTAGTTCTAGCGGGAGGGCCCTACAATGAGCAGTTCTTC. Its translation is CASSLVLAGGPYNEQFF. This chain connects TRBV11-2 to TRBJ2-1; 12 bases align to TRBD2. The CDR3 has 17 residues. V shed 1 base, J shed 2 bases, and the junction held 3 bases outside the gene matches. Per germline, CDR1 SGHAT and CDR2 FQNNGV.

This rearrangement joins TRBV5-5 to TRBJ2-2; 11 nucleotides agree with TRBD2. Looked up from germline, CDR1 is SGHKS and CDR2 is YYEKEE (reference sequence). Trimming removed 4 bases from V and 2 bases from J; junction bases left unmatched: 4. The CDR3 is made up of 16 amino acids. CDR3 nucleotide sequence: TGTGCCAGCAGCCCCACTAGCGGGAGAAACACCGGGGAGCTGTTTTTT. Protein: CASSPTSGRNTGELFF.

The chain combines TRBV6-5 with TRBJ1-5; D not resolved. The CDR3 spans 13 residues. The germline CDR1 and CDR2 sequences are MNHEY and SVGAGI. The ends were cut back, 0 bases at V and 6 bases at J, with 6 bases in the middle. The CDR3 DNA is TGTGCCAGCAGTTACTCGGAGGGTCAGCCCCAGCATTTT. This codes for CASSYSEGQPQHF.

The rearrangement uses TRBV2 and TRBJ2-1, with 11 bases matching TRBD2. CDR3 length: 15 residues. The ends lost 7 bases at V and 4 bases at J; junction bases unmatched: 6. Germline-derived CDR1 and CDR2 are SNHLY and FYNNEI. CDR3 bases: TGTGCCAGCACCCCGGGACTAGCGGAGTACAATGAGCAGTTCTTC. Translating gives CASTPGLAEYNEQFF.

The gene calls are TRBV10-3 and TRBJ2-1; 14 nucleotides agree with TRBD2. Germline V gives CDR1 ENHRY, CDR2 SYGVKD. CDR3 size: 18 residues. J lost 7 bases, V lost 4 bases, and 12 bases had no gene match. The CDR3 coding sequence is TGTGCCATCAGTGGGAGAGCGACTAGCGGGAGGGCTGGAAATGAGCAGTTCTTC. It encodes CAISGRATSGRAGNEQFF.

The chain employs TRBV19 and TRBJ2-2; D unresolved. The V gene's germline CDR1 is LNHDA and CDR2 SQIVND (reference sequence). The CDR3 is 15 amino acids. V lost 3 bases to trimming and J lost 1 base, with 9 bases between them. DNA of the CDR3: TGTGCCAGTAGTATTGGCGCAGGGAACACCGGGGAGCTGTTTTTT. It specifies CASSIGAGNTGELFF.

This chain joins TRBV9 and TRBJ1-2, with D maybe TRBD1 (6 bases). Germline V CDR1 and CDR2: SGDLS, YYNGEE. This CDR3 spans 13 amino acids. V lost 3 bases, J lost 4 bases, and 10 bases lay in between. Here the CDR3 DNA reads TGTGCCAGCAGCGGGACAGTGACCTATGGCTACACCTTC. This encodes CASSGTVTYGYTF.

J is TRBJ2-1 and V is TRBV15, with a tentative D call TRBD2 (6 bases). This CDR3 spans 14 amino acids. V dropped 5 bases and J dropped 8 bases, with 16 bases sitting between them. The germline gives CDR1 LNHNV, CDR2 YYDKDF (reference sequence). For the CDR3, the DNA is TGTGCCACCAGCCCGGGACTTAATCGGGATGAGCAGTTCTTC. Translating it yields CATSPGLNRDEQFF.

The chain employs TRBV28 and TRBJ2-1; 9 bases are shared with TRBD2. The trim removed 2 bases at V and 2 bases at J, leaving 1 base unmatched. CDR3 size: 15 residues. Germline V gives CDR1 MDHEN, CDR2 SYDVKM. The CDR3 loop is CASSLAGGPYNEQFF. As DNA, the CDR3 is TGTGCCAGCAGTTTAGCGGGAGGGCCCTACAATGAGCAGTTCTTC.

Here the CDR3 DNA reads TGTGCCAGCAGCCAATTTCAGGGGGCGCGGAATTCACCCCTCCACTTT. Amino acid sequence: CASSQFQGARNSPLHF. V gene TRBV5-4 combines with J gene TRBJ1-6, with TRBD1 matching over 8 bases. The CDR3 has 16 amino acids. CDR1 and CDR2 from the germline V gene are SGHNT and YYREEE (reference sequence). Trimming cost V 4 bases and J 7 bases; bases outside gene matches: 10. Full variable domain (remainder filled in from reference TRBV5-4 and TRBJ1-6): ETGVTQSPTHLIKTRGQQVTLRCSSQSGHNTVSWYQQALGQGPQFIFQYYREEENGRGNFPPRFSGLQFPNYSSELNVNALELDDSALYLCASSQFQGARNSPLHFGNGTRLTVT.